The 14 T cell receptor beta chains reported below all come from one sample, sequenced in a study of long-term antiretroviral therapy in people with HIV. They ran version v3.0 of the immunoSEQ assay at survey level. Sequencing was performed with immunoSEQ multiplex PCR; in TCRdb, only in-frame clones are kept and a portion is missing. The sample includes 15,000 to 20,000 clones, 60% to 80% seen only once; the top ten take approximately 11%. Specimen: unsorted PBMCs, collected 2.3 years after starting antiretroviral therapy. The receptors were gathered from a woman in her 40s with HIV.

In this sample, this clone turned up once. The chain employs TRBV30 and TRBJ2-2; weak D call: TRBD1 (6 bases). Trimming shortened V by 3 bases and J by 4 bases, and 9 bases separated the two germline ends. Germline V gene sequence: CDR1 GTSNPN, CDR2 SVGIG (reference sequence). The CDR3 covers 13 residues. CDR3 sequence: CAWRTGGTGELFF. Here the CDR3 DNA reads TGTGCCTGGAGGACAGGAGGCACCGGGGAGCTGTTTTTT.

V is TRBV7-9 and J is TRBJ1-1; possible D gene TRBD1, 5 bases. V was trimmed by 5 bases and J by 3 bases, leaving 13 bases between them. In germline, CDR1 is SEHNR, CDR2 FQNEAQ (reference sequence). The CDR3 is 14 residues long. The CDR3, as DNA: TGTGCCAGCAGCCCCGATTTGGGACACACTGAAGCTTTCTTT. Translation: CASSPDLGHTEAFF. The full variable domain, in which reference TRBV7-9 and TRBJ1-1 provide the parts outside the CDR3, is DTGVSQNPRHKITKRGQNVTFRCDPISEHNRLYWYRQTLGQGPEFLTYFQNEAQLEKSRLLSDRFSAERPKGSFSTLEIQRTEQGDSAMYLCASSPDLGHTEAFFGQGTRLTVV.

The rearrangement joins TRBV6-6 to TRBJ1-2; D uncertain. Trimming removed 4 bases from V and 3 bases from J, with 9 bases in between. CDR3 size: 13 residues. The V gene's germline CDR1 is MNHNY and CDR2 SVGAGI (reference sequence). This CDR3 reads CASSLLEDYGYTF. CDR3 nucleotides: TGTGCCAGCAGTTTGTTGGAGGACTATGGCTACACCTTC.

The V gene is TRBV21-1, the J gene TRBJ1-2; TRBD1, the D gene given by the table, was not confirmed from the DNA. TRBV21-1 is assigned pseudogene status. This CDR3 has 12 residues. The CDR3 loop is CASSTYPGSYTF. The CDR3 DNA reads as TGTGCCAGCAGCACCTATCCAGGTTCCTACACCTTC.

This clone has a single count. The gene calls are TRBV7-2 and TRBJ2-7; 16 nucleotides line up with TRBD2. Germline values: CDR1 SGHTA, CDR2 FQGNSA. The length of the CDR3 is 19 residues. With 2 bases clipped from V and 3 bases from J, the junction kept 10 bases outside the gene matches. The CDR3, as DNA: TGTGCCAGCAGCTTACCAGCAGGGACTAGCGGGAGGGGTCGCTACGAGCAGTACTTC. As protein: CASSLPAGTSGRGRYEQYF.

The CDR3 reads CASSASGRPSYNEQFF. The CDR3 DNA follows: TGTGCCAGCAGTGCTAGCGGGAGGCCGTCCTACAATGAGCAGTTCTTC. This chain joins TRBV6-1 and TRBJ2-1; 11 bases map to TRBD2. J gave up 1 base and V 4 bases, and 3 bases lay outside the gene matches. The CDR3 extends over 16 amino acids. From germline, CDR1 is MNHNS and CDR2 SASEGT.

This chain links TRBV4-3 with TRBJ2-7; D not resolved. CDR1 is LGHNA and CDR2 is YSLEER in the germline V gene. The CDR3 contains 16 residues. V lost 0 bases, J lost 0 bases, and 12 bases lay in between. The CDR3 region is CASSQDSVSSSYEQYF. DNA of the CDR3: TGCGCCAGCAGCCAAGATTCGGTCAGTAGCTCCTACGAGCAGTACTTC.

DNA for the CDR3: TGTGCCAGCAGGCCAGGGCTTAGCAATCAGCCCCAGCATTTT. Translated: CASRPGLSNQPQHF. The chain links TRBV6-5 to TRBJ1-5, with D perhaps TRBD1 (5 bases). Looked up from germline, CDR1 is MNHEY and CDR2 is SVGAGI. This CDR3 has 14 amino acids. Trimming shortened V by 6 bases and J by 0 bases, and 9 bases separated the two germline ends.

This clone was observed a handful of times. The rearrangement links TRBV25-1 to TRBJ1-2, with D maybe TRBD1 (5 bases). The CDR3 loop spans 13 amino acids. Trimming cost V 3 bases and J 7 bases, with 12 bases left between them. Germline CDR1 reads MGHDK; CDR2 reads SYGVNS. The CDR3 coding sequence is TGTGCCAGCAGTGAGAGAGGGGTTTTTGGCTACACCTTC. The encoded protein is CASSERGVFGYTF.

V is TRBV4-1 and J is TRBJ1-4, with no clear D. CDR1 is MGHRA, CDR2 YSYEKL, per germline. This CDR3 contains 17 residues. Trimming stripped 0 bases from V and 4 bases from J, with 15 bases between. CDR3 protein: CASSQDSDPRINEKLFF. The CDR3 coding sequence is TGCGCCAGCAGCCAAGACTCGGACCCTCGGATTAATGAAAAACTGTTTTTT.

In this sample, this clone turned up once. The chain uses TRBV6-1 and TRBJ2-6; 12 positions agree with TRBD1. CDR1 and CDR2 from the germline V gene are MNHNS and SASEGT. The CDR3 is 18 amino acids. The ends lost 4 bases at V and 1 base at J; junction bases unmatched: 5. The CDR3: CASSARDRGRSGANVLTF. CDR3 DNA sequence: TGTGCCAGCAGTGCTCGGGACAGGGGGCGGTCTGGGGCCAACGTCCTGACTTTC.

Only one count was recorded for this clone. The V gene is TRBV7-9, the J gene TRBJ2-5; D might be TRBD1 or TRBD2, each matching 5 bases. The V end was cut by 3 bases, the J end by 1 base, with 6 bases between. The germline CDR1 and CDR2 sequences are SEHNR and FQNEAQ (reference sequence). The CDR3 contains 13 residues. DNA of the CDR3: TGTGCCAGCAGCTTCGGGGCCCAAGAGACCCAGTACTTC. Its translation: CASSFGAQETQYF.

This clone was seen a few times. The V and J genes are TRBV7-9 and TRBJ1-4, with D unresolved. Trimming took off 1 base at V and 14 bases at J, with 11 bases between the two ends. Germline V gives CDR1 SEHNR, CDR2 FQNEAQ (reference sequence). The length of the CDR3 is 12 residues. DNA for the CDR3: TGTGCCAGCAGCTTAGTCGGCGAAGGGCTGTTTTTT. Amino acids: CASSLVGEGLFF. The whole variable domain, filled in from reference TRBV7-9 and TRBJ1-4, reads DTGVSQNPRHKITKRGQNVTFRCDPISEHNRLYWYRQTLGQGPEFLTYFQNEAQLEKSRLLSDRFSAERPKGSFSTLEIQRTEQGDSAMYLCASSLVGEGLFFGSGTQLSVL.

The chain couples TRBV11-3 to TRBJ2-3; 16 nucleotides line up with TRBD2. The CDR3 sequence is 16 residues long. V lost 3 bases, J lost 9 bases, and 6 bases stayed unmatched. CDR1 and CDR2 from the germline V gene are SGHNT and YENEEA. CDR3 residues: CASSFTGTSGGVTQYF. The CDR3 nucleotides are TGTGCCAGCAGCTTCACCGGGACTAGCGGGGGGGTAACGCAGTATTTT.